This paragraph reports one T cell receptor (beta chain). The clone's antigen remains unknown. The data originate from a study of CXCR3-negative and CXCR3-positive naive CD8 T cells (dated by TCRdb to between 2018 and 2020). Broadly, across the study: In total, approximately 130 million TRB reads were obtained, corresponding to roughly 1.5 +/- 0.3 million reads per library. The TRBV-TRBJ cluster analysis covered naive subsets from about 5 donors and memory cells from 3 donors. Data from under 12 donors, pooled across two independent experiments, went into the diversity and physicochemical repertoire analyses. The full study reports these points: TRB CDR3s from CXCR3-positive naive cells showed higher hydrophobicity (lower Kidera factor 4), lower energy, and higher strength and volume indices than CXCR3-negative naive cells. TRBV-TRBJ usage was similar between naive CXCR3-negative and CXCR3-positive cells from the same donor, while memory cells showed distinct patterns. Because surface CD5, which is linked to self-reactivity in mice, was comparable between the naive subsets, TCR interaction strength was also inferred from the physicochemical properties of TRB CDR3s. Both naive subsets had comparably high repertoire diversity, while memory CD8+ T cells had much lower repertoire diversity. CXCR3 expression partially decreased after cryopreservation, so most assays used freshly isolated PBMCs.

For each CD8+ T cell subset, flow sorting was done in triplicate, and 300,000 to 350,000 cells per subset went directly into RLT lysis buffer. To exclude memory contaminants, naive CD8+ T cells were stringently defined as CD45RO-CCR7+CD27+CD95-. Standard density gradient centrifugation was used to isolate peripheral blood mononuclear cells from buffy coats. Naive CXCR3-negative and CXCR3-positive CD8+ T cells were flow-sorted on a FACSAria III. An RNeasy Mini Kit was used to extract total RNA from the sorted cells. For CDR1 and CDR2, the germline V gene lists MGHRA and YSYEKL. Taken from cysteine to phenylalanine, the CDR3 has 15 residues. No DNA has been recorded. For sequencing, a NextSeq 550 was employed. The Human TCR Profiling Kit (MiLaboratory) was used to make UMI-labeled 5' RACE TRB cDNA libraries. The full amount of extracted RNA was used for cDNA synthesis, and the full amount of resulting cDNA was used for PCR amplification. Libraries were prepared in parallel using an identical number of PCR cycles. For the original study's pipeline: With a minimum of two reads required per UMI, MIGEC and MiXCR pulled out about 50,000 +/- 10,000 unique UMI-labeled TRB cDNA molecules from each library. On average, around 40,000 +/- 10,000 functional in-frame TRB CDR3 nucleotide clonotypes lacking stop codons were found per library. After downsampling to 5000 UMI-labeled TRB molecules per sample, diversity metrics such as normalized Shannon-Wiener and Chao1 were calculated in VDJtools. Clonotype-size-weighted physicochemical properties of the central five CDR3 residues (interaction energy, strength, volume and Kidera factor 4) were computed in VDJtools. The reads underwent TCRdb reprocessing, giving one record for each CDR3 protein sequence and no DNA. The V and J calls were not made by the authors but by TCRdb's processing. For this sample, the table gives about 89,000 distinct CDR3 sequences. Of the sample, around 0.58% is held by the ten largest clones.

Sequencing was performed on naive CXCR3+ CD8+ T cells from blood. Sample cell subset or site, as interpreted from the label and publication: CD45RO-CCR7+CD27+CD95- naive CD8+ T cells expressing CXCR3 (TNR3+). This receptor was taken from a human donor in good health. Some clones in this sample may be carry-over from other donors' samples. The sequence joins TRBV4-1 to TRBJ1-1; as DNA is missing, the TRBD1 call by TCRdb cannot be tested. The CDR3 sequence is CASSQVGGEDTEAFF.